Detailed here is one TCR beta chain. The germline V and J ends were trimmed by 4 bases and 5 bases, with 8 bases remaining between them. CDR3 length: 11 amino acids. Per the germline V gene, CDR1 is GTSNPN and CDR2 is SVGIG (reference sequence). This entry comes from a study of cytomegalovirus exposure and HLA in healthy donors. Primers: 60 Vbeta forward and 13 Jbeta reverse. Using immunoSEQ multiplex PCR, the repertoire was profiled, and TCRdb retains in-frame clones only, with some absent. The repertoire holds about 110,000 clones, with about three quarters as singletons. Sequenced input: PBMCs. This TCR was sampled from a woman aged 45-59 years in good health and CMV-seropositive. J is TRBJ1-1 and V is TRBV30; D is undetermined. Here the CDR3 DNA reads TGTGCCTGGATTCCCCATACTGAAGCTTTCTTT. As protein: CAWIPHTEAFF.